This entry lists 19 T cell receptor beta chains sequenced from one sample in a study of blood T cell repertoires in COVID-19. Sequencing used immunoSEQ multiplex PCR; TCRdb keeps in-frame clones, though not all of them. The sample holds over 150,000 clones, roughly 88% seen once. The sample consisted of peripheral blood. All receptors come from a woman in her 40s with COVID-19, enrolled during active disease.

Here the CDR3 reads CASSPRTGFEAFF. The CDR3 DNA is TGTGCCAGCAGTCCCCGGACAGGATTTGAAGCTTTCTTT. This chain connects TRBV12-3 or TRBV12-4 to TRBJ1-1; 7 nucleotides match TRBD1. The CDR3 runs to 13 residues. Losses at the gene ends were 5 bases for V and 7 bases for J; bases not matched to a gene: 7.

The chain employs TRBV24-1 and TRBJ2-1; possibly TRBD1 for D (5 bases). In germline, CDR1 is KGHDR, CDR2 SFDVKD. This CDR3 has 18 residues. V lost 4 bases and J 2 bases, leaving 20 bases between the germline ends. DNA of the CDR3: TGTGCCACCAGTGACCCGACCGGGCAGGGTGGGACCTACAATGAGCAGTTCTTC. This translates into CATSDPTGQGGTYNEQFF.

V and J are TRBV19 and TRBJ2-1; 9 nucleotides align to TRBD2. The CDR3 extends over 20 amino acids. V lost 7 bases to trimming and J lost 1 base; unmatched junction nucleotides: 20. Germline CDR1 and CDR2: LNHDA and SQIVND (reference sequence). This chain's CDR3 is CASNLPTSGPLGESYNEQFF. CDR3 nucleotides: TGTGCCAGTAACCTCCCGACTAGCGGCCCTTTAGGAGAGTCCTACAATGAGCAGTTCTTC.

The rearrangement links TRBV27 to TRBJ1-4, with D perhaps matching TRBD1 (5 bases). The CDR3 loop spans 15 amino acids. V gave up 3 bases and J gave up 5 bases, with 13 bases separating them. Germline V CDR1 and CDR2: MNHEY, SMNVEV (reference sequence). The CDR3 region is CASSFEYQGNEKLFF. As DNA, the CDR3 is TGTGCCAGCAGTTTTGAATACCAGGGAAATGAAAAACTGTTTTTT. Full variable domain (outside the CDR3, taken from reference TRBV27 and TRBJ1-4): EAQVTQNPRYLITVTGKKLTVTCSQNMNHEYMSWYRQDPGLGLRQIYYSMNVEVTDKGDVPEGYKVSRKEKRNFPLILESPSPNQTSLYFCASSFEYQGNEKLFFGSGTQLSVL.

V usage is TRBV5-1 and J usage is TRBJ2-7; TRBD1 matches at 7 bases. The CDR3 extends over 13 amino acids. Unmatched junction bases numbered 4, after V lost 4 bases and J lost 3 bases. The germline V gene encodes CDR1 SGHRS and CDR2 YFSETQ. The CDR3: CASSPGTVYEQYF. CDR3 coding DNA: TGCGCCAGCAGCCCCGGGACAGTCTACGAGCAGTACTTC.

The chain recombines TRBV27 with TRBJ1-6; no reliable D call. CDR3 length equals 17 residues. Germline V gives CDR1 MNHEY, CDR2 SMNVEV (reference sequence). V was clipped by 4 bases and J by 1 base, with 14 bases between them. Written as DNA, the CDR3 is TGTGCCAGCAGTTCTTCCCATCGGAGTTCCTATAATTCACCCCTCCACTTT. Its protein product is CASSSSHRSSYNSPLHF.

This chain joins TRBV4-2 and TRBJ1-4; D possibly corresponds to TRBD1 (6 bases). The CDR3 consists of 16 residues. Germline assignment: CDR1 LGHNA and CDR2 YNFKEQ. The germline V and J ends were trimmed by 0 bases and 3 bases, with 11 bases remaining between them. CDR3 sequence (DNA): TGTGCCAGCAGCCAAGATCGGGGGGGCCCTAATGAAAAACTGTTTTTT. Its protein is CASSQDRGGPNEKLFF.

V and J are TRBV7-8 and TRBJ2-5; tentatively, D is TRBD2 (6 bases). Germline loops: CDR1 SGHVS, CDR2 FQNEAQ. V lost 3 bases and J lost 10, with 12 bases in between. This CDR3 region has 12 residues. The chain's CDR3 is CASSLGGTDQYF. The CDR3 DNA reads TGTGCCAGCAGCTTGGGGGGAACGGACCAGTACTTC.

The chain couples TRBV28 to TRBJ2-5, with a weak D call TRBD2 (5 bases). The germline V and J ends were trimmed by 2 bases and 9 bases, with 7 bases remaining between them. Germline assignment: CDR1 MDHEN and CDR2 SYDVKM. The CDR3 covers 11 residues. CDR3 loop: CASSLRGAQYF. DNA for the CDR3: TGTGCCAGCAGTTTACGGGGTGCCCAGTACTTC.

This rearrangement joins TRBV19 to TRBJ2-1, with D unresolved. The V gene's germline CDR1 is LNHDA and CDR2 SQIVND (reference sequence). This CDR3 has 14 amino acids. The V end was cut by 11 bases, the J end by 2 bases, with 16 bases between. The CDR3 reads CAAQDPSTYNEQFF. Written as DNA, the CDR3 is TGTGCCGCCCAAGATCCGAGCACCTACAATGAGCAGTTCTTC.

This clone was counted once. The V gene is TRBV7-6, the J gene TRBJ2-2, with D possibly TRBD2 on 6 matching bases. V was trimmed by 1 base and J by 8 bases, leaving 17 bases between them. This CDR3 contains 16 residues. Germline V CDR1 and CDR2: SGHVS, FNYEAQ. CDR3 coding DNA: TGTGCCAGCAGCTTAGGGTCGACGGGAGCTTTGGGGGAGCTGTTTTTT. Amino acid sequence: CASSLGSTGALGELFF.

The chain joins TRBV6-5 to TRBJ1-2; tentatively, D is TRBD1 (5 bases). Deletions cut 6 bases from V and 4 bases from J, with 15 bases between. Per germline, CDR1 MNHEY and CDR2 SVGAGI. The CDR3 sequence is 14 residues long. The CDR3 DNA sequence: TGTGCCAGCAGCCGCGGGGGGTTGGCCTATGGCTACACCTTC. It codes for CASSRGGLAYGYTF.

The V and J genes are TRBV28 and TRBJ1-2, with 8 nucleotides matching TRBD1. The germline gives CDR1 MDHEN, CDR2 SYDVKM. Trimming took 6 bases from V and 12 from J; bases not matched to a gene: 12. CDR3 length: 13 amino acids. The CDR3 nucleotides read TGTGCCAGCAGACCCCGGGACAGGCCATCCCACACCTTC. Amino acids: CASRPRDRPSHTF.

Here the CDR3 DNA reads TGTGCCAGCAGCCCACCGGGACAGGGATGGAACACCATATATTTT. It codes for CASSPPGQGWNTIYF. The chain is built from TRBV7-9 and TRBJ1-3, with TRBD1 matching over 9 bases. V lost 5 bases to trimming and J lost 7 bases; unmatched junction nucleotides: 9. The CDR3 has 15 amino acids. Germline V gene lookup returns CDR1 SEHNR and CDR2 FQNEAQ (reference sequence).

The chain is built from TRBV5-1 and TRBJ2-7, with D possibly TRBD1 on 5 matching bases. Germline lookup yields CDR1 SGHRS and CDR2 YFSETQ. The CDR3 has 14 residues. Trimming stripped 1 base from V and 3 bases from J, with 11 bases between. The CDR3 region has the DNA TGCGCCAGCAGCTTGTGGGGCCGTAACTACGAGCAGTACTTC. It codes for CASSLWGRNYEQYF.

The CDR3 sequence: CASSESAGVNTEAFF. The CDR3 DNA is TGCGCCAGCAGTGAGTCGGCAGGGGTGAACACTGAAGCTTTCTTT. The chain recombines TRBV10-1 with TRBJ1-1; D might be TRBD1 (6 bases). This CDR3 spans 15 amino acids. The ends were cut back, 0 bases at V and 0 bases at J, with 8 bases in the middle. Germline V lookup: CDR1 WNHNN, CDR2 SYGVQD (reference sequence).

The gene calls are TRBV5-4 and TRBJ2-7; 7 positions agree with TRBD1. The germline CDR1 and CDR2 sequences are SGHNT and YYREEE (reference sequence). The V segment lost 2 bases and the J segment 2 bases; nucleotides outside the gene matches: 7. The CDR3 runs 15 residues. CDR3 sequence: CASSLQGRLTYEQYF. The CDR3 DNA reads TGTGCCAGCAGCTTACAGGGGCGATTGACCTACGAGCAGTACTTC.

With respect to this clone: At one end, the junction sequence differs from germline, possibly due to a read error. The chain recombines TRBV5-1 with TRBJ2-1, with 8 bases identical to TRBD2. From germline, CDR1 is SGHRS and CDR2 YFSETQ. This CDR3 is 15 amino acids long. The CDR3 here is CASSIMWTSYNELFF. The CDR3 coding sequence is TGCGCCAGCAGTATAATGTGGACTAGCTACAATGAGCTGTTCTTC.

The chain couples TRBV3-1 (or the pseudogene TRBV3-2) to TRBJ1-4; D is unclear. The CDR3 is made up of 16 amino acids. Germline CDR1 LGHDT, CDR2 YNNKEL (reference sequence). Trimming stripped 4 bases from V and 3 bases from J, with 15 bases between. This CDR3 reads CASSPPLGEANEKLFF. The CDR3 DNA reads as TGTGCCAGCAGCCCCCCCCTCGGGGAGGCTAATGAAAAACTGTTTTTT.